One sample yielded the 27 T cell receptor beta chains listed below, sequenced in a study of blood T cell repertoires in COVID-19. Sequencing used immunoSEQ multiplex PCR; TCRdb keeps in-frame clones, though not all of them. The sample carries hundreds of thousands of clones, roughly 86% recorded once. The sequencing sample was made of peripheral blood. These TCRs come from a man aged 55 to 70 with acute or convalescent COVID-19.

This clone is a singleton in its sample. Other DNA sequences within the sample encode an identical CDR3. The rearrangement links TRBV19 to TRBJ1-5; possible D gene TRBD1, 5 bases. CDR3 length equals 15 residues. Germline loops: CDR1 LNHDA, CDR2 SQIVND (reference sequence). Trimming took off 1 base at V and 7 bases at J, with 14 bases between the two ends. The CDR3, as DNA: TGTGCCAGTAGTATAGGGGGCAGGCGGGGACAGCCCCAGCATTTT. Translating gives CASSIGGRRGQPQHF. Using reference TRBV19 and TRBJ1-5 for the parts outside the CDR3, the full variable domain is DGGITQSPKYLFRKEGQNVTLSCEQNLNHDAMYWYRQDPGQGLRLIYYSQIVNDFQKGDIAEGYSVSREKKESFPLTVTSAQKNPTAFYLCASSIGGRRGQPQHFGDGTRLSIL.

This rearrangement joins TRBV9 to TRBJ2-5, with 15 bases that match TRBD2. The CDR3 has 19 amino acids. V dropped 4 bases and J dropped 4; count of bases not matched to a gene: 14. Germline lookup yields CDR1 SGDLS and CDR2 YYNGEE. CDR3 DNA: TGTGCCAGCAGCCCAGGGAGGACTAGCGGGGGGGCAGTGTTAGAGACCCAGTACTTC. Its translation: CASSPGRTSGGAVLETQYF.

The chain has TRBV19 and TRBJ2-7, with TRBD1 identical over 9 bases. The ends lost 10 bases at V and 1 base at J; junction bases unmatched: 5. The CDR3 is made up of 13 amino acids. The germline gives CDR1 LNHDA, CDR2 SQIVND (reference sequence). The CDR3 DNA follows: TGTGCCACGGGACAGGGTAGTTCCTACGAGCAGTACTTC. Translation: CATGQGSSYEQYF.

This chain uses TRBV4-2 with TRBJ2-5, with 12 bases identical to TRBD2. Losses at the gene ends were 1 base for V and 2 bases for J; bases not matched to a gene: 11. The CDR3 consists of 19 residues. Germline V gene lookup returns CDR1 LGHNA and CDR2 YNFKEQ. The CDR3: CASSQARASGGGPQETQYF. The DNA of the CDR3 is TGTGCCAGCAGCCAAGCGCGGGCTAGCGGGGGGGGCCCGCAAGAGACCCAGTACTTC.

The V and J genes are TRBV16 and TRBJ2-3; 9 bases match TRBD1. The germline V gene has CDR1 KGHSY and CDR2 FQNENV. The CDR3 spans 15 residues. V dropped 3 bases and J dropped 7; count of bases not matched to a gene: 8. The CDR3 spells CASSHPGTGTNTQYF. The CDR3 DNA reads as TGTGCCAGCAGCCATCCGGGGACAGGGACTAATACGCAGTATTTT.

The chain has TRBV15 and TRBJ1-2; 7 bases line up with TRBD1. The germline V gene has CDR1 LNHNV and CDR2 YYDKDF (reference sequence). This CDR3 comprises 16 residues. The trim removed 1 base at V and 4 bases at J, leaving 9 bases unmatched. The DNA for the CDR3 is TGTGCCACCAGCAGAGTGGAGAGGGGGCTACCCTATGGCTACACCTTC. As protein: CATSRVERGLPYGYTF.

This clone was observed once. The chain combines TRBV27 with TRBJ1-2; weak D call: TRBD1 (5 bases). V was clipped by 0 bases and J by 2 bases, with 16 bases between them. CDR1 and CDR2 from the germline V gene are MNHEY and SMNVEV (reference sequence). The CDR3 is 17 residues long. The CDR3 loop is CASSLSNAGTINYGYTF. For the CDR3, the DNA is TGTGCCAGCAGTTTATCGAACGCAGGGACTATAAACTATGGCTACACCTTC.

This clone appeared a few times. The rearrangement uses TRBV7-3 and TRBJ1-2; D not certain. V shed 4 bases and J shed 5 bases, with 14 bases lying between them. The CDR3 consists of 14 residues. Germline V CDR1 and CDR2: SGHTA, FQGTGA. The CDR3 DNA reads TGTGCCAGCAGCTCGCGTCGAGACTCGTATGGCTACACCTTC. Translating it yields CASSSRRDSYGYTF.

CDR3 nucleotides: TGCGCCAGCAGCTTGGGAAGTACAGGGGTTTGGGGCTACACCTTC. Its protein product is CASSLGSTGVWGYTF. The chain recombines TRBV5-1 with TRBJ1-2, with TRBD1 identical over 7 bases. The V segment lost 0 bases and the J segment 8 bases; nucleotides outside the gene matches: 10. The V gene's germline CDR1 is SGHRS and CDR2 YFSETQ. The CDR3 runs to 15 residues. Full variable domain (missing parts from reference TRBV5-1 and TRBJ1-2): KAGVTQTPRYLIKTRGQQVTLSCSPISGHRSVSWYQQTPGQGLQFLFEYFSETQRNKGNFPGRFSGRQFSNSRSEMNVSTLELGDSALYLCASSLGSTGVWGYTFGSGTRLTVV.

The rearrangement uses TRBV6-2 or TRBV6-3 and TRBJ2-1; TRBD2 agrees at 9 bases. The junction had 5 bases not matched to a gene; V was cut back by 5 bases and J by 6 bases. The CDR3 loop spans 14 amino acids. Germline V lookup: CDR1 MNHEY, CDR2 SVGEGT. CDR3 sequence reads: CASSGSSGVNEQFF. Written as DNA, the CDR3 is TGTGCCAGCAGTGGGTCTAGCGGGGTCAATGAGCAGTTCTTC.

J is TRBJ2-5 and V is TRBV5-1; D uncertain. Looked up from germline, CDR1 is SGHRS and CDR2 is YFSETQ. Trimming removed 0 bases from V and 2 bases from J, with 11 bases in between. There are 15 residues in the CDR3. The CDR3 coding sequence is TGCGCCAGCAGCTTGGCCCAGGTCTATCAAGAGACCCAGTACTTC. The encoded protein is CASSLAQVYQETQYF.

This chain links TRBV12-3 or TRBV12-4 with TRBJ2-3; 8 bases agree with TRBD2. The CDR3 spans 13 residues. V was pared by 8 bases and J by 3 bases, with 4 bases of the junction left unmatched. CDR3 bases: TGTGCCAGCCGAGCGGGGGTTACAGATACGCAGTATTTT. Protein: CASRAGVTDTQYF.

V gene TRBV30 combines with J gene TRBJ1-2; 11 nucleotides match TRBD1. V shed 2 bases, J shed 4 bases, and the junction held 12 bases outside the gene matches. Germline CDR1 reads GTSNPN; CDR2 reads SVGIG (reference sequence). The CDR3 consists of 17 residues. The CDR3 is CAWSPGTGGQGLYGYTF. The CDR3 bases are TGTGCCTGGAGTCCAGGGACAGGGGGGCAGGGACTCTATGGCTACACCTTC.

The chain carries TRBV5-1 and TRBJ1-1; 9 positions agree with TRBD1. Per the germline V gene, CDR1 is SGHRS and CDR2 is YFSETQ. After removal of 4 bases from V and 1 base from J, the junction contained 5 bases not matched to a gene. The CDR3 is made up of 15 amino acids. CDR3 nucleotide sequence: TGCGCCAGCAGCGGCGGGACAGGGAAGAACACTGAAGCTTTCTTT. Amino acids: CASSGGTGKNTEAFF. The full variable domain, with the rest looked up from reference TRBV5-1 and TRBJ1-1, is KAGVTQTPRYLIKTRGQQVTLSCSPISGHRSVSWYQQTPGQGLQFLFEYFSETQRNKGNFPGRFSGRQFSNSRSEMNVSTLELGDSALYLCASSGGTGKNTEAFFGQGTRLTVV.

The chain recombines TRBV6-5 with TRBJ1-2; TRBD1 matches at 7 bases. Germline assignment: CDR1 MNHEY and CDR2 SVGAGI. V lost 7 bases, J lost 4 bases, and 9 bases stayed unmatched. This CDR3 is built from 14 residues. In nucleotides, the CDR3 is TGTGCCAGCAATAGGGACAGCAGGGGCTATGGCTACACCTTC. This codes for CASNRDSRGYGYTF.

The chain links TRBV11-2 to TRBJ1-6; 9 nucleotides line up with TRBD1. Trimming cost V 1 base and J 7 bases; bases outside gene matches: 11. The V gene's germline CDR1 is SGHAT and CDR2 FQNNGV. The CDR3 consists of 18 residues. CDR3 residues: CASSLVAGGQGYNSPLHF. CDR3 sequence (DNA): TGTGCCAGCAGCTTAGTAGCGGGGGGACAGGGTTACAATTCACCCCTCCACTTT.

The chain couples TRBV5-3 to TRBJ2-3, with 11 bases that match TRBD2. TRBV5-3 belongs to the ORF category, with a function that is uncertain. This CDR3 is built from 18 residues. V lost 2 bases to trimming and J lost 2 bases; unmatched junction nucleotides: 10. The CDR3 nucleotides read TGTGCCAGAAGCTTTCGGGTAGCGGGGGGGCCTGACACAGATACGCAGTATTTT. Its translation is CARSFRVAGGPDTDTQYF.

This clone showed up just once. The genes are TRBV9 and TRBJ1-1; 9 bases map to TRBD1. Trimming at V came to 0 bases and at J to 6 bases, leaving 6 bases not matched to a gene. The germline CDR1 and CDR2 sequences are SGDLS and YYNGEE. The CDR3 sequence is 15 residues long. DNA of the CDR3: TGTGCCAGCAGCGTAGACGGACAGGGGCTGGCTGAAGCTTTCTTT. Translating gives CASSVDGQGLAEAFF.

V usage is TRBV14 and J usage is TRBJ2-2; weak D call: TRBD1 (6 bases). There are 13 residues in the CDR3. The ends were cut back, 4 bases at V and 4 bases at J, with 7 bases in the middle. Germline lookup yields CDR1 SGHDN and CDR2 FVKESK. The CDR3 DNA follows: TGTGCCAGCAGCCGGACAGTCACCGGGGAGCTGTTTTTT. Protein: CASSRTVTGELFF.

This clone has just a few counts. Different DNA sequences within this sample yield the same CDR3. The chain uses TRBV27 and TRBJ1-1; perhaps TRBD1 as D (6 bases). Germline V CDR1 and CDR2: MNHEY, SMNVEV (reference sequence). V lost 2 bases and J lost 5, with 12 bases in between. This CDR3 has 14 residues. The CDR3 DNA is TGTGCCAGCAGTTTACAGGGGCGGGGGACTGAAGCTTTCTTT. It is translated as CASSLQGRGTEAFF.

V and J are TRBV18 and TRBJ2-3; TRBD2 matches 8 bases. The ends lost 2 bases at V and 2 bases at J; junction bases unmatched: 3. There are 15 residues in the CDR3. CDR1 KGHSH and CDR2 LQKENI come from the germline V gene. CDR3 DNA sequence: TGTGCCAGCTCACCAAGGACTAGCCCCACAGATACGCAGTATTTT. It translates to CASSPRTSPTDTQYF.

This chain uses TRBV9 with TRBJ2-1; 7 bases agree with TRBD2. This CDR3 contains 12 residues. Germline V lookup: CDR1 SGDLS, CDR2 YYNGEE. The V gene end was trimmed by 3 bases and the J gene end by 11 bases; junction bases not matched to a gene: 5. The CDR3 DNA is TGTGCCAGCAGCGCCTCGACTAGCAAGCAGTTCTTC. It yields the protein CASSASTSKQFF. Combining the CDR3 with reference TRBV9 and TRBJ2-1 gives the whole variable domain DSGVTQTPKHLITATGQRVTLRCSPRSGDLSVYWYQQSLDQGLQFLIQYYNGEERAKGNILERFSAQQFPDLHSELNLSSLELGDSALYFCASSASTSKQFFGPGTRLTVL.

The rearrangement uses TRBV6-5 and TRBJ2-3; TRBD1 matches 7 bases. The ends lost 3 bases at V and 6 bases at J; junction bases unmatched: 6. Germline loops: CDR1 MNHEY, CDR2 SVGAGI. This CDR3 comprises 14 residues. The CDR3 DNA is TGTGCCAGCAGTTATAGGGGGCGGTCGGATACGCAGTATTTT. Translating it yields CASSYRGRSDTQYF.

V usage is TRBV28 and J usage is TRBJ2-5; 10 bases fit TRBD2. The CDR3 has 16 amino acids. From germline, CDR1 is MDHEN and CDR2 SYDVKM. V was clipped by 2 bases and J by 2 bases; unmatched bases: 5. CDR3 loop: CASSLTLAGTQETQYF. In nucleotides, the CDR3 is TGTGCCAGCAGTTTAACACTAGCGGGGACTCAAGAGACCCAGTACTTC.

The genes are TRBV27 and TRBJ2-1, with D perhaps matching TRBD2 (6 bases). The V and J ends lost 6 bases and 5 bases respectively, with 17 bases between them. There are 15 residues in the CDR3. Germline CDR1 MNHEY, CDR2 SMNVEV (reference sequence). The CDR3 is CASRGGVLRDNEQFF. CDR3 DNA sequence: TGTGCCAGCAGAGGAGGGGTACTAAGGGACAATGAGCAGTTCTTC.

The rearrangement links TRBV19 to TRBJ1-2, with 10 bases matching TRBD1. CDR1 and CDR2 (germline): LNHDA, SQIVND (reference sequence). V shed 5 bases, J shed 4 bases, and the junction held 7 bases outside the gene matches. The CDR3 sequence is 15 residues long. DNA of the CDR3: TGTGCCAGTAGTGCGCGGGACAGGGGATTCTATGGCTACACCTTC. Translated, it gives CASSARDRGFYGYTF.

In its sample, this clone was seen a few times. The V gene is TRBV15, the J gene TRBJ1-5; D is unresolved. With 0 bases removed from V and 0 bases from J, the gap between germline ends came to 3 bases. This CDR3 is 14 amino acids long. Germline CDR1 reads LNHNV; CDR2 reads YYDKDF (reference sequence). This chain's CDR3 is CATSRDSSNQPQHF. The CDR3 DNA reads TGTGCCACCAGCAGAGATAGTAGCAATCAGCCCCAGCATTTT.